These 22 T cell receptor beta chains were all obtained from the same sample, sequenced in a study of T-cell reconstitution after alpha-beta-depleted transplantation in children. The TCRbeta library incorporated unique molecular identifiers. TCRdb fed the PCR reads into MiXCR, producing one record per CDR3 protein. The table shows around 480,000 distinct CDR3 sequences, with 32% occurring only once. The sample in question was PBMCs from the stem cell graft donor, obtained from the stem cell graft. These receptors came from a human donor who donated a stem cell graft to a child with aplastic anemia.

In its sample, this clonotype was seen a few times. The rearrangement links TRBV20-1 to TRBJ2-7; D is unresolved. Germline V gene lookup returns CDR1 DFQATT and CDR2 SNEGSKA (reference sequence). V was cut by 4 bases and J by 4 bases, with 8 bases left in between. The CDR3 is made up of 11 amino acids. The CDR3 DNA follows: TGCAGTGCTACACCCTTATACGAGCAGTACTTC. Its protein is CSATPLYEQYF.

This clonotype was counted between two and nine times. The chain combines TRBV12-3 or TRBV12-4 with TRBJ2-2; 7 bases match TRBD1. Losses at the gene ends were 6 bases for V and 4 bases for J; bases not matched to a gene: 8. CDR3 length: 15 residues. Here the CDR3 DNA reads TGTGCCAGCAGCTCCGGGACAGTGTCCACCGGGGAGCTGTTTTTT. Its protein product is CASSSGTVSTGELFF.

This clonotype has a single count. The CDR3 loop reads CASSRKLAGESTYEQYV. CDR3 coding DNA: TGTGCCAGCAGCCGTAAACTAGCGGGAGAGAGTACTTACGAGCAGTACGTC. The chain has TRBV7-9 and TRBJ2-7; 11 positions match TRBD2. CDR3 length equals 17 residues. CDR1 is SEHNR and CDR2 is FQNEAQ in the germline V gene (reference sequence). Germline trimming cut 5 bases from V and 4 bases from J; bases unmatched to any gene: 13.

This chain joins TRBV7-2 and TRBJ2-7; D is tentatively TRBD1 or TRBD2 (5 bases each). Trimming left V 4 bases short and J 3 bases short, with 13 bases between. Germline V gene lookup returns CDR1 SGHTA and CDR2 FQGNSA. The length of the CDR3 is 14 residues. CDR3 in DNA: TGTGCCAGCAGCTCGGGGCTGGGGAACTACGAGCAGTACGTC. Translated, it gives CASSSGLGNYEQYV.

There are a few counts of this clonotype. The genes are TRBV30 and TRBJ2-5, with 12 nucleotides matching TRBD1. Germline values: CDR1 GTSNPN, CDR2 SVGIG (reference sequence). The CDR3 sequence is 15 residues long. The J segment lost 5 bases and the V segment lost 0 bases, leaving 4 bases of the junction unmatched. CDR3 residues: CAWSVGQGARETQYF. CDR3 bases: TGTGCCTGGAGTGTGGGACAGGGGGCCCGGGAGACCCAGTACTTC.

This chain connects TRBV30 to TRBJ1-1; D may be TRBD1 (6 bases). Germline loops: CDR1 GTSNPN, CDR2 SVGIG (reference sequence). The V end was cut by 2 bases, the J end by 5 bases, with 12 bases between. The CDR3 has 13 residues. The CDR3 region is CAWSTQGGTEAFF. The DNA for the CDR3 is TGTGCCTGGAGTACACAGGGAGGGACTGAAGCTTTCTTT.

V gene TRBV19 combines with J gene TRBJ2-1; 8 bases align to TRBD1. V was pared by 5 bases and J by 8 bases, with 5 bases of the junction left unmatched. Germline CDR1 is LNHDA and CDR2 is SQIVND (reference sequence). The CDR3 covers 13 residues. CDR3 sequence: CASSHQGAHEQFF. Written as DNA, the CDR3 is TGTGCCAGTAGTCATCAGGGGGCCCATGAGCAGTTCTTC.

This clonotype was picked up one time. The rearrangement joins TRBV5-1 to TRBJ2-1; D is undetermined. Germline CDR1 is SGHRS and CDR2 is YFSETQ. This CDR3 has 15 amino acids. V lost 0 bases and J lost 1, with 8 bases in between. CDR3 sequence (DNA): TGCGCCAGCAGCTTGGAAAGGCCTTCCTACAATGAGCAGTTCTTC. Its translation is CASSLERPSYNEQFF.

This clonotype was seen more than once but under ten times. The chain recombines TRBV19 with TRBJ1-1; D unclear. This CDR3 has 13 residues. The V end was cut by 1 base, the J end by 11 bases, with 14 bases between. CDR1 is LNHDA, CDR2 SQIVND, per germline (reference sequence). CDR3 residues: CASSIGPTVGAFF. CDR3 bases: TGTGCCAGTAGTATAGGTCCTACGGTCGGGGCTTTCTTT.

This clonotype was recorded only once. V is TRBV5-6 and J is TRBJ2-7; 8 bases map to TRBD1. This CDR3 region has 16 residues. V lost 4 bases and J lost 0; bases outside the gene matches: 9. Germline V gene lookup returns CDR1 SGHDT and CDR2 YYEEEE. The CDR3 sequence is CASSPPGTGSSYEQYV. CDR3 coding DNA: TGTGCCAGCAGCCCGCCCGGGACAGGTTCCTCCTACGAGCAGTACGTC.

This chain links TRBV28 with TRBJ2-2; 10 nucleotides agree with TRBD1. This CDR3 region has 18 residues. Germline trimming cut 6 bases from V and 3 bases from J; bases unmatched to any gene: 13. The V gene's germline CDR1 is MDHEN and CDR2 SYDVKM. The CDR3 region has the DNA TGTGCCAGCAGAGTTTTTGGGATGGGGACAGGGGACACCGGGGAGCTGTTTTTT. This sequence encodes CASRVFGMGTGDTGELFF.

There are a few counts of this clonotype. V and J are TRBV5-6 and TRBJ2-7; possibly TRBD2 for D (5 bases). Germline CDR1 SGHDT, CDR2 YYEEEE. V was trimmed by 0 bases and J by 6 bases, leaving 13 bases between them. The CDR3 consists of 14 residues. CDR3 DNA sequence: TGTGCCAGCAGCTTGGCTGGGAGCGAGGGCGAGCAGTACTTC. This translates into CASSLAGSEGEQYF.

The chain is built from TRBV19 and TRBJ1-2; D is possibly TRBD1 (6 bases). The CDR3 length is 15 residues. In germline, CDR1 is LNHDA, CDR2 SQIVND (reference sequence). V shed 5 bases and J shed 1 base, with 14 bases lying between them. CDR3 DNA sequence: TGTGCCAGTAGTGAAACAGGGTTTCGTAACTATGGCTACACCTTC. Translation: CASSETGFRNYGYTF.

V and J are TRBV20-1 and TRBJ2-1, with 7 bases identical to TRBD2. The CDR3 covers 15 residues. Germline loops: CDR1 DFQATT, CDR2 SNEGSKA (reference sequence). Losses at the gene ends were 0 bases for V and 1 base for J; bases not matched to a gene: 3. The CDR3 is CSARDAGVSYNEQFF. CDR3 in DNA: TGCAGTGCTAGAGACGCGGGAGTTTCCTACAATGAGCAGTTCTTC.

This chain links TRBV15 with TRBJ2-4; 10 bases map to TRBD1. CDR1 and CDR2 from the germline V gene are LNHNV and YYDKDF (reference sequence). V shed 0 bases, J shed 0 bases, and the junction held 2 bases outside the gene matches. This CDR3 has 17 amino acids. The CDR3 nucleotides read TGTGCCACCAGCAGAGAGGGACAGGGGATAGCCAAAAACATTCAGTACTTC. It is translated as CATSREGQGIAKNIQYF.

In its sample, this clonotype was seen a few times. The CDR3 DNA reads TGTGCCAGCAGCTTCTTAGCTAGTACTAGCACAGATACGCAGTATTTT. It is translated as CASSFLASTSTDTQYF. The chain employs TRBV11-2 and TRBJ2-3, with D unclear. The germline gives CDR1 SGHAT, CDR2 FQNNGV. V lost 3 bases and J lost 0, with 13 bases in between. This CDR3 is 16 amino acids long.

The V call is TRBV30, the J call TRBJ2-1; D might be TRBD1 (6 bases). Trimming took 5 bases from V and 8 from J, leaving 16 bases between them. The length of the CDR3 is 13 residues. Germline values: CDR1 GTSNPN, CDR2 SVGIG (reference sequence). The CDR3 nucleotides are TGTGCCTGGCAATCCGGGACATGGGATGAGCAGTTCTTC. Translated: CAWQSGTWDEQFF.

In its sample, this clonotype was seen a few times. The V call is TRBV11-2, the J call TRBJ1-4; perhaps TRBD1 as D (5 bases). Germline CDR1 SGHAT, CDR2 FQNNGV. The CDR3 covers 15 residues. Trimming left V 2 bases short and J 4 bases short, with 11 bases between. CDR3 bases: TGTGCCAGCAGCTTATTGGGCAGGGATAATGAAAAACTGTTTTTT. Amino acid sequence: CASSLLGRDNEKLFF.

The sample holds a few counts of this clonotype. The V call is TRBV6-2 or TRBV6-3, the J call TRBJ2-3; D unclear. The CDR3 is 13 residues long. Looked up from germline, CDR1 is MNHEY and CDR2 is SVGEGT. The ends were cut back, 5 bases at V and 4 bases at J, with 10 bases in the middle. CDR3 loop: CASSIGVPDTQYF. The CDR3 DNA reads TGTGCCAGCAGTATTGGGGTACCAGATACGCAGTATTTT.

This clonotype has just a few counts. This chain connects TRBV11-2 to TRBJ1-1, with no clear D. The V gene's germline CDR1 is SGHAT and CDR2 FQNNGV. This CDR3 region has 12 residues. V lost 5 bases and J lost 6, with 10 bases in between. The CDR3: CASSQSMAEAFF. In DNA, the CDR3 is TGTGCCAGCAGCCAAAGTATGGCTGAAGCTTTCTTT.

This clonotype was seen more than once but under ten times. The V call is TRBV10-3, the J call TRBJ1-5, with D perhaps matching TRBD1 (5 bases). The CDR3 has 13 amino acids. V shed 6 bases and J shed 6 bases, with 12 bases lying between them. Germline assignment: CDR1 ENHRY and CDR2 SYGVKD. DNA for the CDR3: TGTGCCATCAGGGGAAGGGACGGTCAGCCCCAGCATTTT. It translates to CAIRGRDGQPQHF.

This clonotype was picked up one time. The chain couples TRBV9 to TRBJ1-4; maybe TRBD1 (5 bases). V lost 0 bases to trimming and J lost 6 bases, with 12 bases between them. This CDR3 contains 15 residues. Germline loops: CDR1 SGDLS, CDR2 YYNGEE. The CDR3 here is CASSVGGREHEKLFF. The CDR3 DNA reads as TGTGCCAGCAGCGTAGGTGGCAGGGAGCATGAAAAACTGTTTTTT.